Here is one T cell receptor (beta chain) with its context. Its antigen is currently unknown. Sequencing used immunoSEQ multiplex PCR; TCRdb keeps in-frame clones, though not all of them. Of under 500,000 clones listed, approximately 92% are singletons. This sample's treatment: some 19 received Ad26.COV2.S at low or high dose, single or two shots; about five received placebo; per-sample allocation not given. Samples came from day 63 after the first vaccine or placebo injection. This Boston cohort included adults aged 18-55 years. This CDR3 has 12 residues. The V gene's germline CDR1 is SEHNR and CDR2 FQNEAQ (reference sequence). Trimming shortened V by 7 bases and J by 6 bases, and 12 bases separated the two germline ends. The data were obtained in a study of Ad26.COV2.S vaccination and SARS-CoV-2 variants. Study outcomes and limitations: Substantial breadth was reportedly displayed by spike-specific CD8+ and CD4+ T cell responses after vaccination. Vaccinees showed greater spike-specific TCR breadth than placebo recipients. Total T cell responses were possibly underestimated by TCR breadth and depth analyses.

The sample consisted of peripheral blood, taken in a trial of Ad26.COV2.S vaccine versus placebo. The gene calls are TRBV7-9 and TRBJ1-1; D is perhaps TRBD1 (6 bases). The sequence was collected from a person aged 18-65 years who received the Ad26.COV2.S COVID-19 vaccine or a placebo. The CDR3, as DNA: TGTGCCAGCAACCCTGGGGGCGCTGAAGCTTTCTTT. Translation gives CASNPGGAEAFF.